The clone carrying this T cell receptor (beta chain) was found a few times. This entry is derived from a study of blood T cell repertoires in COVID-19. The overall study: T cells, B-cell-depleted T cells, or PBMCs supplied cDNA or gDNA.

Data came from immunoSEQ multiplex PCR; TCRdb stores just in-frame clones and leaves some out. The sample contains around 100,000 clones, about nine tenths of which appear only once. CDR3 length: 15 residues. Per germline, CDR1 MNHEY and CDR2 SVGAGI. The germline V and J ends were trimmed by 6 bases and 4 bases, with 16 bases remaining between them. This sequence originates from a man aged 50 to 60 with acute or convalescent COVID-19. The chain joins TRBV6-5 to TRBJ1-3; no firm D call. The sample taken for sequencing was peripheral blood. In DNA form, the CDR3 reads TGTGCCAGCAGCTCCACTCGGGGTAAAGGAAACACCATATATTTT. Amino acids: CASSSTRGKGNTIYF.